The present entry profiles one TCR beta chain with its context. Its specificity is not known. The sample originates from a study of OX40 agonist ivuxolimab in advanced cancers. Background on the study: Participants averaged roughly 57 years of age (range about 23 to 80) and were roughly 83% male. Findings and limits, study-wide: Patients with a partial response at 0.1-3.0 mg/kg had among the lowest clonal expansion. On average, CD8+ T cells had more expanded clones than CD4+.

Germline lookup yields CDR1 GTSNPN and CDR2 SVGIG (reference sequence). Trimming left V 0 bases short and J 15 bases short, with 18 bases between. This CDR3 region has 13 residues. Method: immunoSEQ multiplex PCR; TCRdb's copy keeps in-frame clones and lacks some. Of 40,000 to 60,000 clones listed, roughly 85% are singletons. The clonotype was recovered from an adult with an advanced solid tumor such as melanoma, head and neck, liver or kidney cancer. Sample: CD4+ or CD8+ T cells sorted from blood, taken in a trial of the OX40 agonist ivuxolimab. The gene calls are TRBV30 and TRBJ2-1; D may be TRBD2 (6 bases). The CDR3 DNA follows: TGTGCCTGGAGTGTCACGGCTAGCGACCGCATGTTCTTC. Amino acids: CAWSVTASDRMFF. Variable domain in full (rest from reference TRBV30 and TRBJ2-1): SQTIHQWPATLVQPVGSPLSLECTVEGTSNPNLYWYRQAAGRGLQLLFYSVGIGQISSEVPQNLSASRPQDRQFILSSKKLLLSDSGFYLCAWSVTASDRMFFGPGTRLTVL.